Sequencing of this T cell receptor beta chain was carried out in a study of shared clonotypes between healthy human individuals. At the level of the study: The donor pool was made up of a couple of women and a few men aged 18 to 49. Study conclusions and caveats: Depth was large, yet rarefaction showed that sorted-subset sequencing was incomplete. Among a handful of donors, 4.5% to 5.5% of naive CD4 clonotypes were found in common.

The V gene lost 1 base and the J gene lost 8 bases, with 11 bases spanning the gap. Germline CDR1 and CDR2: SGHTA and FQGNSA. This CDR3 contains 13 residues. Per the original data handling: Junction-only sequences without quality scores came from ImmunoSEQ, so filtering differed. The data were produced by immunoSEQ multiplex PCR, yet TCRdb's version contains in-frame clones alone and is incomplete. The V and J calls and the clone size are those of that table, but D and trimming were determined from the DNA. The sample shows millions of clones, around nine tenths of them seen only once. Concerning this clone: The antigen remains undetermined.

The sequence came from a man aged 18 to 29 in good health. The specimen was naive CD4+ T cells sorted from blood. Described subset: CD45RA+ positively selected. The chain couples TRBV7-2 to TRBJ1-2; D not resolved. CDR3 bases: TGTGCCAGCAGCTTAGAATCGACTGGAGGCTACACCTTC. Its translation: CASSLESTGGYTF.